The 31 T cell receptor beta chains listed next were all sequenced from one sample in a study of human thymus T cells. The thymus tissue came from resections taken during corrective heart surgery. Some clones are missing from TCRdb's copy, which holds only in-frame ones; the method was immunoSEQ multiplex PCR. Of more than 70,000 clones in the sample, around 96% were seen once. The sequenced sample was thymus tissue. The receptor set was obtained from a boy less than two years old with a congenital heart defect but otherwise immunologically healthy.

This chain links TRBV13 with TRBJ1-2; D may be TRBD1 (6 bases). CDR3 size: 14 residues. Germline V gives CDR1 PRHDT, CDR2 FYEKMQ (reference sequence). V was trimmed by 4 bases and J by 2 bases, leaving 11 bases between them. CDR3 DNA: TGTGCCAGCAGCTCCTTACAGGGCAACTATGGCTACACCTTC. It encodes CASSSLQGNYGYTF.

The rearrangement links TRBV4-1 to TRBJ2-2; 9 bases map to TRBD2. In germline, CDR1 is MGHRA, CDR2 YSYEKL. The trim removed 4 bases at V and 2 bases at J, leaving 11 bases unmatched. The CDR3 has 18 amino acids. CDR3 sequence (DNA): TGCGCCAGCAGCCTCTGGGGGCCTAGCGGGAATAACACCGGGGAGCTGTTTTTT. This encodes CASSLWGPSGNNTGELFF.

DNA for the CDR3: TGCAGCGTTCAATGGGACAGTTACGAGCAGTACTTC. Its translation is CSVQWDSYEQYF. This sequence joins TRBV29-1 and TRBJ2-7; 7 bases are a match to TRBD1. The J segment lost 4 bases and the V segment lost 5 bases, leaving 5 bases of the junction unmatched. The CDR3 extends over 12 amino acids. Germline CDR1 reads SQVTM; CDR2 reads ANQGSEA.

This rearrangement joins TRBV7-2 to TRBJ2-5, with 8 bases matching TRBD2. The CDR3 runs 19 residues. From germline, CDR1 is SGHTA and CDR2 FQGNSA. V was pared by 1 base and J by 5 bases, with 18 bases of the junction left unmatched. This chain's CDR3 is CASSLGTGGPPGRSETQYF. The CDR3 coding sequence is TGTGCCAGCAGCTTAGGGACGGGAGGGCCCCCCGGTCGCAGCGAGACCCAGTACTTC.

V usage is TRBV5-4 and J usage is TRBJ1-3; D remains ambiguous. Per the germline V gene, CDR1 is SGHNT and CDR2 is YYREEE (reference sequence). The CDR3 is 15 amino acids. Trimming pared 0 bases from V and 4 bases from J, leaving 11 bases between. The CDR3 spells CASSLDSRGGNTIYF. For the CDR3, the DNA is TGTGCCAGCAGCTTGGATTCCCGAGGGGGAAACACCATATATTTT.

This chain joins TRBV20-1 and TRBJ2-5; D possibly corresponds to TRBD1 (5 bases). V shed 7 bases and J shed 5 bases, with 8 bases lying between them. The germline V gene encodes CDR1 DFQATT and CDR2 SNEGSKA (reference sequence). The CDR3 is 10 amino acids. CDR3 nucleotide sequence: TGCAGTGGTAGGGGTGAGACCCAGTACTTC. Its translation is CSGRGETQYF.

This sequence joins TRBV4-1 and TRBJ2-7; D perhaps matches TRBD2 (6 bases). Germline CDR1 reads MGHRA; CDR2 reads YSYEKL. With 0 bases removed from V and 1 base from J, the gap between germline ends came to 16 bases. This CDR3 has 17 residues. Written as DNA, the CDR3 is TGCGCCAGCAGCCAAGAGAGCGGGCTAATAACATCCTACGAGCAGTACTTC. It yields the protein CASSQESGLITSYEQYF.

The chain uses TRBV5-1 and TRBJ2-5; no clear D gene. V was clipped by 3 bases and J by 4 bases, with 10 bases between them. Germline V gene sequence: CDR1 SGHRS, CDR2 YFSETQ. The CDR3 extends over 13 amino acids. The CDR3 nucleotides are TGCGCCAGCAGCTCCTGGATTAGAGAGACCCAGTACTTC. Translating it yields CASSSWIRETQYF. The whole variable domain, filled in from reference TRBV5-1 and TRBJ2-5, reads KAGVTQTPRYLIKTRGQQVTLSCSPISGHRSVSWYQQTPGQGLQFLFEYFSETQRNKGNFPGRFSGRQFSNSRSEMNVSTLELGDSALYLCASSSWIRETQYFGPGTRLLVL.

This chain uses TRBV28 with TRBJ2-7; the D gene is possibly TRBD1 (5 bases). Germline V gives CDR1 MDHEN, CDR2 SYDVKM. The CDR3 spans 15 residues. Trimming removed 2 bases at V and 0 bases at J, with 11 bases between. CDR3 protein: CASSLVGPSSYEQYF. The CDR3 DNA follows: TGTGCCAGCAGTTTAGTGGGGCCCAGCTCCTACGAGCAGTACTTC.

The CDR3 is CASSRPGDSPSNTGELFF. The CDR3 DNA reads TGTGCCAGCAGCCGCCCGGGGGACAGTCCGTCGAACACCGGGGAGCTGTTTTTT. The chain is built from TRBV27 and TRBJ2-2; D is possibly TRBD1 (7 bases). Germline-derived CDR1 and CDR2 are MNHEY and SMNVEV (reference sequence). Deletions cut 6 bases from V and 0 bases from J, with 20 bases between. This CDR3 is 18 amino acids long.

This rearrangement joins TRBV7-9 to TRBJ2-6; D may be TRBD1 or TRBD2 (5 bases each). Germline loops: CDR1 SEHNR, CDR2 FQNEAQ (reference sequence). The CDR3 consists of 17 residues. Trimming removed 4 bases at V and 0 bases at J, with 13 bases between. CDR3 nucleotide sequence: TGTGCCAGCAGCTCCGGGACGGGTAACTCTGGGGCCAACGTCCTGACTTTC. Encoded protein: CASSSGTGNSGANVLTF.

The genes are TRBV18 and TRBJ1-4; D remains unclear. The CDR3 totals 17 residues. Trimming took 0 bases from V and 7 from J, leaving 18 bases between them. Germline V gene sequence: CDR1 KGHSH, CDR2 LQKENI. The chain's CDR3 is CASSPPRAPEVGEKLFF. DNA of the CDR3: TGTGCCAGCTCACCACCGAGGGCCCCTGAAGTCGGTGAAAAACTGTTTTTT.

V and J are TRBV7-2 and TRBJ1-5, with D possibly TRBD1 on 6 matching bases. Trimming pared 0 bases from V and 0 bases from J, leaving 18 bases between. Germline lookup yields CDR1 SGHTA and CDR2 FQGNSA. The CDR3 has 19 amino acids. Here the CDR3 reads CASSLASPGAEVSNQPQHF. CDR3 coding DNA: TGTGCCAGCAGCTTAGCGTCCCCGGGGGCCGAGGTTAGCAATCAGCCCCAGCATTTT.

The chain carries TRBV6-8 and TRBJ1-5; 10 bases are shared with TRBD1. The CDR3 is 16 residues long. V gave up 6 bases and J gave up 1 base; unmatched junction bases: 6. CDR1 and CDR2 from the germline V gene are MNHGY and SAAAGT. The CDR3 loop reads CASSLGQGTSNQPQHF. In nucleotides, the CDR3 is TGTGCCAGCAGCCTGGGACAGGGGACGAGCAATCAGCCCCAGCATTTT.

This clone was found once. The chain's CDR3 is CASSLKGQGPDRGGTEAFF. CDR3 nucleotides: TGTGCCAGCAGTTTAAAGGGTCAGGGGCCGGATAGGGGGGGCACTGAAGCTTTCTTT. The V gene is TRBV27, the J gene TRBJ1-1, with D perhaps matching TRBD1 (6 bases). V dropped 2 bases and J dropped 4 bases, with 26 bases sitting between them. CDR3 size: 19 residues. In germline, CDR1 is MNHEY, CDR2 SMNVEV (reference sequence).

This chain uses TRBV6-1 with TRBJ1-2; 7 nucleotides agree with TRBD1. The length of the CDR3 is 12 residues. Per germline, CDR1 MNHNS and CDR2 SASEGT. V lost 8 bases, J lost 4 bases, and 4 bases stayed unmatched. CDR3 coding DNA: TGTGCCAGCGGGACAGACCTCTATGGCTACACCTTC. Protein: CASGTDLYGYTF.

The chain is built from TRBV5-1 and TRBJ1-1; D not certain. Germline CDR1 and CDR2: SGHRS and YFSETQ. V gave up 0 bases and J gave up 0 bases, with 12 bases separating them. The CDR3 length is 16 residues. CDR3 protein: CASSLAVRDLNTEAFF. In DNA form, the CDR3 reads TGCGCCAGCAGCTTGGCGGTAAGAGACCTGAACACTGAAGCTTTCTTT.

The chain links TRBV5-1 to TRBJ2-1; D gene uncertain. Trimming took off 0 bases at V and 1 base at J, with 14 bases between the two ends. CDR3 size: 17 residues. Germline assignment: CDR1 SGHRS and CDR2 YFSETQ. In nucleotides, the CDR3 is TGCGCCAGCAGCTTGGTAACGGTGGCCTCGTCCTACAATGAGCAGTTCTTC. This codes for CASSLVTVASSYNEQFF.

The rearrangement joins TRBV6-5 to TRBJ2-7, with D unclear. Trimming took off 1 base at V and 2 bases at J, with 9 bases between the two ends. This CDR3 region has 14 residues. Germline V gene sequence: CDR1 MNHEY, CDR2 SVGAGI. The CDR3 reads CASSYFDGPYEQYF. The DNA for the CDR3 is TGTGCCAGCAGTTACTTTGACGGTCCCTACGAGCAGTACTTC.

The chain carries TRBV5-8 and TRBJ2-5; D call uncertain. Trimming removed 9 bases at V and 1 base at J, with 16 bases between. There are 14 residues in the CDR3. Germline V CDR1 and CDR2: SGHTS, YDEGEE. The CDR3 DNA reads as TGTGCCACTAAAACTCGGGCATTCCAAGAGACCCAGTACTTC. This gives the protein CATKTRAFQETQYF.

The chain couples TRBV6-5 to TRBJ1-2; D possibly corresponds to TRBD1 (5 bases). Trimming removed 0 bases at V and 5 bases at J, with 10 bases between. CDR1 is MNHEY, CDR2 SVGAGI, per germline. The CDR3 loop spans 14 amino acids. The CDR3 reads CASSYSRGRYGYTF. As DNA, the CDR3 is TGTGCCAGCAGTTACTCGCGGGGGAGGTATGGCTACACCTTC.

V and J are TRBV4-3 and TRBJ2-5, with TRBD2 matching over 10 bases. The trim removed 1 base at V and 3 bases at J, leaving 8 bases unmatched. Germline V gene lookup returns CDR1 LGHNA and CDR2 YSLEER. This CDR3 contains 17 residues. The chain's CDR3 is CASSQGRISGGKETQYF. The CDR3 DNA follows: TGCGCCAGCAGCCAAGGTCGGATTAGCGGGGGGAAAGAGACCCAGTACTTC.

This rearrangement joins TRBV5-1 to TRBJ2-3; 12 bases fit TRBD2. CDR3 length: 15 amino acids. CDR1 is SGHRS, CDR2 YFSETQ, per germline. With 0 bases clipped from V and 6 bases from J, the junction kept 2 bases outside the gene matches. CDR3: CASSLGTSGADTQYF. CDR3 DNA: TGCGCCAGCAGCTTGGGGACTAGCGGGGCCGATACGCAGTATTTT.

The chain joins TRBV7-2 to TRBJ2-3; 7 bases map to TRBD2. CDR1 and CDR2 (germline): SGHTA, FQGNSA. The CDR3 consists of 17 residues. V lost 1 base to trimming and J lost 2 bases; unmatched junction nucleotides: 9. The CDR3 loop reads CASSLGGTTHFTDTQYF. Here the CDR3 DNA reads TGTGCCAGCAGCTTAGGGGGGACTACCCACTTCACAGATACGCAGTATTTT.

This clone is a singleton in its sample. The V call is TRBV14, the J call TRBJ2-7, with D perhaps assigned TRBD1 or TRBD2 (5 bases each). Germline assignment: CDR1 SGHDN and CDR2 FVKESK. Trimming left V 0 bases short and J 1 base short, with 10 bases between. The CDR3 length is 15 residues. The CDR3 region is CASSQEARESYEQYF. The CDR3 DNA reads TGTGCCAGCAGCCAAGAGGCCAGGGAGTCCTACGAGCAGTACTTC.

The CDR3, as DNA: TGTGCCAGCAGTTCCGGATGGGGCGAGCAGTACTTC. It encodes CASSSGWGEQYF. The chain has TRBV27 and TRBJ2-7; no clear D. Trimming removed 4 bases from V and 6 bases from J, with 10 bases in between. Germline CDR1 is MNHEY and CDR2 is SMNVEV (reference sequence). CDR3 length: 12 amino acids.

This chain connects TRBV5-4 to TRBJ2-3; D gene ambiguous. V lost 0 bases and J 0 bases, leaving 11 bases between the germline ends. Per germline, CDR1 SGHNT and CDR2 YYREEE (reference sequence). This CDR3 has 16 residues. This CDR3 is CASSLVSWKSTDTQYF. The CDR3 bases are TGTGCCAGCAGCTTGGTTTCGTGGAAAAGCACAGATACGCAGTATTTT.

V usage is TRBV6-5 and J usage is TRBJ2-2; D tentatively fits TRBD1 or TRBD2 (5 bases each). This CDR3 is 15 amino acids long. V lost 5 bases to trimming and J lost 4 bases, with 14 bases between them. Germline assignment: CDR1 MNHEY and CDR2 SVGAGI. The CDR3 sequence: CASSTGTLRTGELFF. The CDR3 DNA reads as TGTGCCAGCAGTACCGGGACCCTCCGCACCGGGGAGCTGTTTTTT.

The J gene is TRBJ1-3, the V gene TRBV7-9, with D unresolved. The CDR3 has 17 amino acids. The germline V gene encodes CDR1 SEHNR and CDR2 FQNEAQ (reference sequence). Trimming took 5 bases from V and 0 from J, leaving 17 bases between them. The CDR3 nucleotides are TGTGCCAGCAGCGATCTCGGCCGATTCAGCTCTGGAAACACCATATATTTT. Translating it yields CASSDLGRFSSGNTIYF.

The rearrangement uses TRBV5-1 and TRBJ2-3; 7 bases agree with TRBD1. From germline, CDR1 is SGHRS and CDR2 YFSETQ. Losses at the gene ends were 0 bases for V and 3 bases for J; bases not matched to a gene: 7. The CDR3 covers 16 residues. The CDR3 reads CASSLGVTGLTDTQYF. In DNA, the CDR3 is TGCGCCAGCAGCTTGGGCGTGACAGGGTTGACAGATACGCAGTATTTT.

V gene TRBV6-6 combines with J gene TRBJ1-4; 8 bases line up with TRBD1. CDR3 length: 15 amino acids. Germline CDR1 is MNHNY and CDR2 is SVGAGI (reference sequence). Germline trimming cut 1 base from V and 3 bases from J; bases unmatched to any gene: 1. The DNA of the CDR3 is TGTGCCAGCAGTTACTTGGGACAGGCTAATGAAAAACTGTTTTTT. It specifies CASSYLGQANEKLFF.